Listed below are T cell receptor beta chains from one sample, sequenced in a study of siplizumab effects on memory and regulatory T cells. Measured with immunoSEQ multiplex PCR; TCRdb has only the in-frame clones, and not every one. Here the sample spans about 55,000 clones, less than 98% being singletons. Input material: naive CD4+ T cells sorted from blood. The source is a human donor in good health. CDR3s leave out the opening cysteine and the closing phenylalanine or tryptophan. Clone sizes are given selectively: once, few, many, or a class where the clone is expanded.

V,size,J,CDR3
TRBV10-3,.,TRBJ1-4,AISEGSWEKLF
TRBV6-1,.,TRBJ2-2,ASSEAHRGELF
TRBV7-9,.,TRBJ2-2,ASNNPSGRATGELF
TRBV4-1,once,TRBJ2-1,ASSQDFGRGTYNEQF
TRBV5-1,.,TRBJ1-1,ASSLDLTEAF
TRBV2,.,TRBJ2-1,ASMASGGSTRYYNEQF
TRBV6-6,.,TRBJ2-1,ASSYLMGAEQF
TRBV19,.,TRBJ1-1,ASLQRTGGSVEAF
TRBV28,.,TRBJ1-1,ASSFVQGMNTEAF
TRBV7-9,.,TRBJ1-1,AVNRGFMNTEAF
TRBV27,.,TRBJ1-5,ASSYRDNQPQH
TRBV7-9,.,TRBJ2-7,ASSFGQSGNYEQY
TRBV2,.,TRBJ2-5,ASVQGRGETQY
TRBV6-6,.,TRBJ1-2,ASSYPDRGLYGYT
TRBV29-1,.,TRBJ1-2,SVRGQGFDGYT
TRBV6-5,.,TRBJ2-5,ASSYSRLPAETQY
TRBV11-2,.,TRBJ2-3,ASSLSGRGTDTQY
TRBV5-6,.,TRBJ1-4,ASSLGPPGGEEKLF
TRBV7-3,.,TRBJ2-3,ASSLNSASGGTDTQY
TRBV5-1,.,TRBJ1-4,ASSLRDAATNEKLF
TRBV11-3,.,TRBJ2-5,ASRGTQETQY
TRBV7-3,.,TRBJ2-3,ASSLNRPSGTDTQY
TRBV5-4,.,TRBJ2-5,ASSPGQGETQY
TRBV19,once,TRBJ2-1,ASSNSPGNEQF
TRBV5-1,.,TRBJ2-3,ASSAGLAGGPGTQY